The rows below give T cell receptor beta chains drawn from one sample of a study of OX40 agonist ivuxolimab in advanced cancers. The assay was immunoSEQ multiplex PCR, and TCRdb's table has in-frame clones only and misses some. Of approximately 76,000 clones in the sample, 88% were seen once. Material: CD4+ or CD8+ T cells sorted from blood, obtained in a trial of the OX40 agonist ivuxolimab. These receptor sequences come from an adult with an advanced solid tumor such as melanoma, head and neck, liver or kidney cancer. CDR3s include the opening cysteine and the closing phenylalanine or tryptophan. A D gene is named only where the DNA matches it firmly. Clone size, where shown, is once, few, many, or a class for clones that have expanded.

15	TRBV5-1	TRBJ2-7	NA	NA	TGCGCCAGCAGTCGTGACACGGGAAGCTCCTACGAGCAGTACTTC	CASSRDTGSSYEQYF
15	TRBV7-2	TRBJ1-2	TRBD1	NA	TGTGCCAGCAGCCGCTCGGTCGGGACAGAATATGGCTACACCTTC	CASSRSVGTEYGYTF
16	TRBV9	TRBJ2-2	TRBD1	NA	TGTGCCAGCAGCGCTGACAGGGGATTGAACACCGGGGAGCTGTTTTTT	CASSADRGLNTGELFF
15	TRBV7-7	TRBJ2-7	NA	NA	TGTGCTAGCAGCCGCAACGTAGGTAGCTCCTACGAGCAGTACTTC	CASSRNVGSSYEQYF
15	TRBV5-1	TRBJ2-2	NA	once	TGCGCCAGCAGCTCGGGGGGCGGGAACACCGGGGAGCTGTTTTTT	CASSSGGGNTGELFF
15	TRBV7-8	TRBJ1-2	NA	NA	TGTGCCAGCAGCCTCAGGAGGAGCCCTAACTATGGCTACACCTTC	CASSLRRSPNYGYTF
15	TRBV6-5	TRBJ2-2	TRBD1	NA	TGTGCCAGCAGTTACAGGGGGCCGAACACCGGGGAGCTGTTTTTT	CASSYRGPNTGELFF
16	TRBV7-6	TRBJ2-2	TRBD2	NA	TGTGCCAGCAGCAGAATAGCGGGAGTGAACACCGGGGAGCTGTTTTTT	CASSRIAGVNTGELFF
17	TRBV7-9	TRBJ2-3	TRBD2	NA	TGTGCCAGCAGCTTAGGGGGACTAGCGGGGCTCACAGATACGCAGTATTTT	CASSLGGLAGLTDTQYF
14	TRBV11-1	TRBJ2-6	NA	NA	TGTGCCAGCAGCCCCAGGGTAGGGGCCAACGTCCTGACTTTC	CASSPRVGANVLTF
14	TRBV4-2	TRBJ2-3	TRBD2	NA	TGTGCCAGCAGCGGACTAGCTGTTACAGATACGCAGTATTTT	CASSGLAVTDTQYF
13	TRBV5-1	TRBJ1-1	NA	NA	TGCGCCAGCAGCACCAGGGGTAATACTGAAGCTTTCTTT	CASSTRGNTEAFF
14	TRBV19	TRBJ2-7	NA	NA	TGTGCCAGTACCCTGGAGCTATCGACAGGCGAGCAGTACTTC	CASTLELSTGEQYF
12	TRBV25-1	TRBJ2-2	NA	NA	TGTGCCAGCAGTGCAGGGATCCGGGGAGCTGTTTTT	CASSAGIRGAVF
14	TRBV7-9	TRBJ2-5	NA	once	TGTGCCAGCAGCTTAGGGGTACCCCCAGAGACCCAGTACTTC	CASSLGVPPETQYF
14	TRBV7-2	TRBJ2-7	TRBD2	once	TGTGCCAGCAGCTCGGGACTAGGCTCCCCCGAGCAGTACTTC	CASSSGLGSPEQYF
15	TRBV23-1	TRBJ2-5	NA	NA	TGCGCCAGCAGTCAAGTTCGGACAGTAGAAGAGACCCAGTACTTC	CASSQVRTVEETQYF
14	TRBV28	TRBJ1-1	TRBD1	NA	TGTGCCACAATCTCAGGGGGCGCGAACACTGAAGCTTTCTTT	CATISGGANTEAFF
15	TRBV14	TRBJ2-5	NA	NA	TGTGCCAGCAGCCAACGGACATATTACCAAGAGACCCAGTACTTC	CASSQRTYYQETQYF
15	TRBV27	TRBJ1-2	TRBD1	NA	TGTGCCAGCAGCCCACTCAGGACAGGGGGTGATGGCTACACCTTC	CASSPLRTGGDGYTF